The text below deals with one T cell receptor (beta chain). No antigen is known for it. The entry originates in a study of T cell repertoires in cytomegalovirus infection. Overall study: Used in the study were CMV epitopes, some recently identified and HLA-C-restricted, others well-studied and HLA-B-restricted.

TCRdb processed the reads anew with MiXCR; each CDR3 protein has one entry. The table lists hundreds of thousands of distinct CDR3 sequences, approximately 33% of them singletons. Overall study results and limits: HLA-C-restricted CMV clonotypes gave the most frequent clonotype in two of eight donors.

CDR1 and CDR2 from the germline V gene are MNHNS and SASEGT. Trimming shortened V by 9 bases and J by 8 bases, and 7 bases separated the two germline ends. There are 10 residues in the CDR3. This rearrangement joins TRBV6-1 to TRBJ2-2, with D tentatively TRBD1 or TRBD2 (5 bases each). The sample in question was cultured CD8+ T cells from PBMCs, obtained from culture after CMV antigen stimulation. This TCR was sampled from a human donor in good health (CMV status not recorded). Some clones in this sample may be carry-over from other donors' samples. For the CDR3, the DNA is TGTGCCAGAGGGGAGGGGGAGCTGTTTTTT. Its protein product is CARGEGELFF.